This T cell receptor (beta chain) appears in the sequencing data of a study of T cells in tumors after PD-1 blockade. Turning to the study itself: During anti-PD-1 treatment, some patients continued daily vismodegib 150 mg.

General observations from the study: Peripheral recruitment is suggested, as some novel exhausted tumor clones were in pre-treatment blood. Expanded exhausted CD8+ clones after therapy were mostly novel clonotypes.

With respect to this clone: Its antigen is as yet unknown.

Genomic DNA template from tumor biopsies or peripheral blood, roughly 616 ng to 6,500 ng input. TCRdb's copy holds only in-frame clones and misses some; the assay was immunoSEQ multiplex PCR. The profile shows 5,500 to 7,000 clones, almost 70% of them singletons. The TCR was taken from a human donor with basal cell carcinoma. The source material was tumor tissue, sampled before anti-PD-1 treatment.

In DNA, the CDR3 is TGTGCCAGCAGCCTATTGGACAGGGGGTCCTACGAGCAGTACTTC. Amino acids: CASSLLDRGSYEQYF. The genes are TRBV11-1 and TRBJ2-7; 10 bases match TRBD1. CDR3 size: 15 residues. Trimming removed 5 bases from V and 1 base from J; junction bases left unmatched: 5. CDR1 and CDR2 from the germline V gene are SGHAT and FQDESV (reference sequence).